These T cell receptor beta chains were read from a single sample in a study of CD8+CD57+ T cells in acquired aplastic anemia. MiXCR, run by TCRdb on the reads, gives a single entry per CDR3 protein. This repertoire shows around 430,000 distinct CDR3 sequences, around 30% found once; its top ten account for roughly 0.8%. Sequenced material: sorted CD4+, CD8+, or CD8+CD57+ T cells (not recorded which) from PBMCs. The receptors here all came from a human donor with aplastic anemia. Each CDR3 is given with its conserved first and last residue. Fields, in order: clone size, V gene, J gene, D gene, CDR3 DNA, CDR3 protein. D genes are given only for firm matches. Only some rows state a clone size, as once, few, many or a class for expanded clones.

many	TRBV10-2	TRBJ1-5	NA	TGCGCCAGCAGTGAGTCGATTTCCCAGCCCCAGCATTTT	CASSESISQPQHF
few	TRBV20-1	TRBJ2-5	NA	TGCAGTGCTAAACAGACTTCGATTGGGGGGGAGACCCAGTACTTC	CSAKQTSIGGETQYF
few	TRBV10-3	TRBJ1-1	TRBD1	TGTGCCAGCCGTGGGACAGGGAACACTGAAGCTTTCTTT	CASRGTGNTEAFF
NA	TRBV19	TRBJ2-7	NA	TGTGCCAGTAGCCTTCAACTGCAGAGCTCCTACGAGCAGTACTTC	CASSLQLQSSYEQYF
NA	TRBV7-2	TRBJ1-6	NA	TGTGCCAGCAGCTTTGATAATTCACCCCCCCACTTT	CASSFDNSPPHF
many	TRBV2	TRBJ1-6	NA	TGTGCCAGCAGCCGGGACGGTAATTCACCCCTCCACTTT	CASSRDGNSPLHF
few	TRBV29-1	TRBJ2-7	TRBD2	TGCAGCGGACTAGCGGGAGAGGGTTACGAGCAGTACTTC	CSGLAGEGYEQYF
many	TRBV9	TRBJ1-5	NA	TGTGCCAGCAGCGTAGGGGGGCAAGGCAATCAGCCCCAGCATTTT	CASSVGGQGNQPQHF
NA	TRBV7-2	TRBJ1-2	NA	TGTGCCAGCAGGTTGAGCTCTGGAAACACCTTC	CASRLSSGNTF
NA	TRBV9	TRBJ1-2	TRBD1	TGTGCCAGCAGCGTAGTCCCGACAGGGGGCGCCTATGGCTACACCTTC	CASSVVPTGGAYGYTF
NA	TRBV12-5	TRBJ1-6	NA	TGTGCTAGTGGCCCTGAGGACCCAGGTGGGAATTCACCCCTCCACTTT	CASGPEDPGGNSPLHF
many	TRBV19	TRBJ1-2	NA	TGTGCCAGTAATCGCGCCTCGGACAGCTATGGCTACACCTTC	CASNRASDSYGYTF
few	TRBV15	TRBJ1-5	TRBD1	TGTGCCACCAGCAGAGATCCCGCCGCCGGACAGGAGATTAATCAGCCCCAGCATTTT	CATSRDPAAGQEINQPQHF
many	TRBV15	TRBJ1-5	NA	TGTGCCACCAGCAGTGGCGGACAGAACCACAATCAGCCCCAGCATTTT	CATSSGGQNHNQPQHF
many	TRBV29-1	TRBJ1-1	NA	TGCAGCGTTCGAGAGGGAATGAACACTGAAGCTTTCTTT	CSVREGMNTEAFF
NA	TRBV20-1	TRBJ2-5	NA	TGCAGTGCTTTCCCGGGACGGTACCAAGAGACCCAGTACTTC	CSAFPGRYQETQYF